The 18 T cell receptor beta chains in this list originate from one sample, sequenced in a study of blood T cell repertoires in COVID-19. Generated by immunoSEQ multiplex PCR, the TCRdb table keeps only in-frame clones and is missing some. Of 110,000 to 150,000 clones in the sample, approximately 89% were seen once. Sequencing input: peripheral blood. The receptors stem from a woman in her forties or fifties with acute or convalescent COVID-19.

The chain employs TRBV11-1 and TRBJ2-1, with D tentatively TRBD2 (6 bases). This CDR3 is 15 amino acids long. Germline lookup yields CDR1 SGHAT and CDR2 FQDESV (reference sequence). V lost 7 bases and J 3 bases, leaving 16 bases between the germline ends. The CDR3 sequence is CASTDRDSLYNEQFF. In nucleotides, the CDR3 is TGTGCCAGCACCGACCGGGACTCCCTCTACAATGAGCAGTTCTTC.

V is TRBV5-4 and J is TRBJ2-7, with TRBD2 matching 9 bases. Trimming took 4 bases from V and 4 from J; bases not matched to a gene: 18. The CDR3 is made up of 18 amino acids. Germline values: CDR1 SGHNT, CDR2 YYREEE (reference sequence). Written as DNA, the CDR3 is TGTGCCAGCAGCACTCGAGGGAGGGGAACTAGCGGGTTGTACGAGCAGTACTTC. It codes for CASSTRGRGTSGLYEQYF.

In nucleotides, the CDR3 is TGTGCCAGCAGTAAACAGGGGGCGGGCTATGGCTACACCTTC. Residues: CASSKQGAGYGYTF. The chain has TRBV6-5 and TRBJ1-2; the match to TRBD1 covers 9 bases. CDR1 MNHEY and CDR2 SVGAGI come from the germline V gene. With V trimmed by 5 bases and J by 4 bases, 5 bases remained unmatched. This CDR3 is 14 amino acids long.

This chain links TRBV4-2 with TRBJ2-2, with TRBD1 identical over 9 bases. The junction had 3 bases not matched to a gene; V was cut back by 6 bases and J by 7 bases. The CDR3 loop spans 13 amino acids. The V gene's germline CDR1 is LGHNA and CDR2 YNFKEQ. DNA for the CDR3: TGTGCCAGCAGACAGGGGGCTAACGGGGAGCTGTTTTTT. It specifies CASRQGANGELFF.

The chain couples TRBV30 to TRBJ1-2, with D unclear. The CDR3 consists of 12 residues. The germline gives CDR1 GTSNPN, CDR2 SVGIG (reference sequence). The V end was cut by 0 bases, the J end by 10 bases, with 12 bases between. The CDR3 DNA reads TGTGCCTGGAGTGTATCGAGGCGAGACTACACCTTC. It is translated as CAWSVSRRDYTF.

J is TRBJ2-2 and V is TRBV13, with a tentative D call TRBD1 (5 bases). The CDR3 sequence is 14 residues long. V was cut by 5 bases and J by 1 base, with 8 bases left in between. CDR1 and CDR2 from the germline V gene are PRHDT and FYEKMQ (reference sequence). In DNA, the CDR3 is TGTGCCAGCAGCGAGACAGAGAACACCGGGGAGCTGTTTTTT. Residues: CASSETENTGELFF. Combining the CDR3 with reference TRBV13 and TRBJ2-2 gives the whole variable domain AAGVIQSPRHLIKEKRETATLKCYPIPRHDTVYWYQQGPGQDPQFLISFYEKMQSDKGSIPDRFSAQQFSDYHSELNMSSLELGDSALYFCASSETENTGELFFGEGSRLTVL.

This rearrangement joins TRBV2 to TRBJ2-5; D not resolved. The germline CDR1 and CDR2 sequences are SNHLY and FYNNEI. This CDR3 spans 10 amino acids. The V end was cut by 6 bases, the J end by 3 bases, with 2 bases between. The CDR3 sequence: CASSKETQYF. CDR3 in DNA: TGTGCCAGCAGCAAAGAGACCCAGTACTTC.

This sequence joins TRBV5-5 and TRBJ1-1; the D gene is possibly TRBD1 (5 bases). Germline-derived CDR1 and CDR2 are SGHKS and YYEKEE (reference sequence). The V end lost 4 bases, the J end lost 1 base, and 17 bases lay between the germline ends. This CDR3 has 16 amino acids. CDR3 sequence: CASSPGGAMGNTEAFF. CDR3 sequence (DNA): TGTGCCAGCAGCCCAGGAGGGGCTATGGGGAACACTGAAGCTTTCTTT.

V usage is TRBV9 and J usage is TRBJ2-1; 7 bases are a match to TRBD2. The V gene's germline CDR1 is SGDLS and CDR2 YYNGEE. There are 16 residues in the CDR3. The J segment lost 9 bases and the V segment lost 7 bases, leaving 19 bases of the junction unmatched. The CDR3 loop reads CASEREPFSRGSEQFF. CDR3 bases: TGTGCCAGCGAACGCGAGCCCTTCTCGCGGGGGTCTGAGCAGTTCTTC.

The rearrangement joins TRBV19 to TRBJ1-4; 7 nucleotides line up with TRBD1. CDR1 is LNHDA and CDR2 is SQIVND in the germline V gene (reference sequence). This CDR3 comprises 15 residues. J gave up 5 bases and V 1 base, and 4 bases lay outside the gene matches. CDR3 residues: CASSIAGQRNEKLFF. CDR3 nucleotide sequence: TGTGCCAGTAGTATAGCGGGACAGAGAAATGAAAAACTGTTTTTT. Full variable domain (missing parts from reference TRBV19 and TRBJ1-4): DGGITQSPKYLFRKEGQNVTLSCEQNLNHDAMYWYRQDPGQGLRLIYYSQIVNDFQKGDIAEGYSVSREKKESFPLTVTSAQKNPTAFYLCASSIAGQRNEKLFFGSGTQLSVL.

V gene TRBV19 combines with J gene TRBJ1-4, with D perhaps TRBD1 (5 bases). CDR3 length: 15 residues. The V and J ends lost 6 bases and 5 bases respectively, with 16 bases between them. Per germline, CDR1 LNHDA and CDR2 SQIVND (reference sequence). CDR3: CASRGIGAFNEKLFF. In DNA, the CDR3 is TGTGCCAGTAGGGGAATAGGGGCGTTCAATGAAAAACTGTTTTTT.

This rearrangement joins TRBV11-2 to TRBJ2-1; TRBD2 matches at 9 bases. After removal of 5 bases from V and 6 bases from J, the junction contained 14 bases not matched to a gene. The CDR3 sequence is 17 residues long. The germline V gene encodes CDR1 SGHAT and CDR2 FQNNGV. The CDR3 loop is CASSDDRLADYLNEQFF. CDR3 DNA: TGTGCCAGCAGCGACGACCGACTAGCGGATTACCTCAATGAGCAGTTCTTC.

V and J are TRBV5-1 and TRBJ2-7, with TRBD1 matching over 12 bases. The length of the CDR3 is 16 residues. Germline V gene lookup returns CDR1 SGHRS and CDR2 YFSETQ. Trimming took 5 bases from V and 4 from J; bases not matched to a gene: 10. The CDR3 bases are TGCGCCAGCAGGGATGCCCCGGGACAGGGGGCGTACGAGCAGTACTTC. This gives the protein CASRDAPGQGAYEQYF.

The chain recombines TRBV6-5 with TRBJ1-4; 7 nucleotides line up with TRBD1. There are 14 residues in the CDR3. CDR1 is MNHEY and CDR2 is SVGAGI in the germline V gene. Unmatched junction bases numbered 6, after V lost 6 bases and J lost 5 bases. The CDR3 coding sequence is TGTGCCAGCAGCTTGGACAGGTCAAATGAAAAACTGTTTTTT. Translating it yields CASSLDRSNEKLFF.

The V and J genes are TRBV27 and TRBJ1-2; 7 positions match TRBD1. CDR1 MNHEY and CDR2 SMNVEV come from the germline V gene (reference sequence). The CDR3 extends over 14 amino acids. J gave up 4 bases and V 5 bases, and 7 bases lay outside the gene matches. CDR3 amino acids: CASSPGTVTYGYTF. CDR3 nucleotides: TGTGCCAGCAGTCCAGGGACAGTGACCTATGGCTACACCTTC.

The chain combines TRBV20-1 with TRBJ2-7, with TRBD2 matching 9 bases. Germline loops: CDR1 DFQATT, CDR2 SNEGSKA (reference sequence). Losses at the gene ends were 6 bases for V and 2 bases for J; bases not matched to a gene: 8. This CDR3 has 14 amino acids. The CDR3 is CSASSGSGPYEQYF. CDR3 coding DNA: TGCAGTGCCAGTAGCGGGAGCGGACCCTACGAGCAGTACTTC.

This clone was found once. Here the CDR3 reads CASSFQGPNTEAFF. CDR3 DNA: TGTGCCAGCAGTTTCCAGGGCCCGAACACTGAAGCTTTCTTT. The rearrangement uses TRBV27 and TRBJ1-1, with D possibly being TRBD1 (5 bases). The CDR3 length is 14 residues. Trimming stripped 3 bases from V and 1 base from J, with 9 bases between. Germline V lookup: CDR1 MNHEY, CDR2 SMNVEV (reference sequence).

This chain uses TRBV3-1 (or the pseudogene TRBV3-2) with TRBJ2-1; 9 positions agree with TRBD2. Losses at the gene ends were 1 base for V and 4 bases for J; bases not matched to a gene: 2. The CDR3 runs to 15 residues. Germline values: CDR1 LGHDT, CDR2 YNNKEL (reference sequence). For the CDR3, the DNA is TGTGCCAGCAGCCAAGCACTAGCGGGTTACAATGAGCAGTTCTTC. It encodes CASSQALAGYNEQFF.